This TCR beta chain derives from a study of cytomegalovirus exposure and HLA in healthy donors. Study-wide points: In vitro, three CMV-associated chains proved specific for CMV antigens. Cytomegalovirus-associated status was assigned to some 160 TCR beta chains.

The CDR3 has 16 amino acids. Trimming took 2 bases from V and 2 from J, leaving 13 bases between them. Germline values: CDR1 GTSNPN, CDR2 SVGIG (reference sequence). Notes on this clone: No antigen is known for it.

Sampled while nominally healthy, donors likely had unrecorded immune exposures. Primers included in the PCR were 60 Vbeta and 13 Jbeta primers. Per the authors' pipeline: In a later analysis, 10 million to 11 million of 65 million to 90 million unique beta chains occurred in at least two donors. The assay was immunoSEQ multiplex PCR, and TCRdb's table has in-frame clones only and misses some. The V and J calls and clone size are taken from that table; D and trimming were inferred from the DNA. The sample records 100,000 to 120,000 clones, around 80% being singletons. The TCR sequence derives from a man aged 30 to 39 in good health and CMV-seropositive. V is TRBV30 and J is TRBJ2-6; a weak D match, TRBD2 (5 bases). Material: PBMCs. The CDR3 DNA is TGTGCCTGGAGTTCCCTTCGGGGTGCTGGGGCCAACGTCCTGACTTTC. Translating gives CAWSSLRGAGANVLTF.